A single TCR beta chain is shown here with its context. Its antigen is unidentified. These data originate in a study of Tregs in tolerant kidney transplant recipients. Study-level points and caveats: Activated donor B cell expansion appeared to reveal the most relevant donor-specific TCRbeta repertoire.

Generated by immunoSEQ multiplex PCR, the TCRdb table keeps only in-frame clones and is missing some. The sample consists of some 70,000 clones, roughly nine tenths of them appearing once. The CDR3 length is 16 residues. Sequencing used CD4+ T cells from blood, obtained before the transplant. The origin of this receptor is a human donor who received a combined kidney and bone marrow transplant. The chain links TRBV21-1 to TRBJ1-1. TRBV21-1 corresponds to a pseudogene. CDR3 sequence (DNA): TGTGCCAGCAGCAAAGATTGGGGGGGAGTAGGCACTGAAGCTTTCTTT. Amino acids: CASSKDWGGVGTEAFF.